Sequencing of this T cell receptor beta chain was carried out in a study of blood T cells in healthy people across ages. Findings and caveats of the study: It was the long-lived donors that had more naive CD4+ cells and higher diversity than aged donors.

Next came a second PCR, run for roughly 6 to 11 cycles, which used a sample-barcoded 5' primer along with a J-beta primer mix. Each cDNA molecule, via a template-switch adaptor with 12 random nucleotides, was tagged. TCRdb passed the 5' RACE reads through MiXCR, listing each CDR3 protein once. Among over 950,000 distinct CDR3 sequences, roughly 50% were seen once, and the ten largest hold about a fifth. About this clonotype: The target antigen is unknown.

Peripheral blood was drawn, about 9.1 milliliters per donor. Total RNA extracted from each sample amounted to at least 5 micrograms. V was trimmed by 0 bases and J by 5 bases, leaving 14 bases between them. This CDR3 comprises 15 residues. Looked up from germline, CDR1 is SGDLS and CDR2 is YYNGEE. The chain links TRBV9 to TRBJ2-5; possibly TRBD1 or TRBD2 for D (6 bases each). This clonotype was sampled from a woman aged 60-75 years in good health. What was sequenced was blood. DNA for the CDR3: TGTGCCAGCAGCGTAGCTCAGGGGAGGAGGGAGACCCAGTACTTC. It yields the protein CASSVAQGRRETQYF. The full variable domain, with the rest looked up from reference TRBV9 and TRBJ2-5, is DSGVTQTPKHLITATGQRVTLRCSPRSGDLSVYWYQQSLDQGLQFLIQYYNGEERAKGNILERFSAQQFPDLHSELNLSSLELGDSALYFCASSVAQGRRETQYFGPGTRLLVL.